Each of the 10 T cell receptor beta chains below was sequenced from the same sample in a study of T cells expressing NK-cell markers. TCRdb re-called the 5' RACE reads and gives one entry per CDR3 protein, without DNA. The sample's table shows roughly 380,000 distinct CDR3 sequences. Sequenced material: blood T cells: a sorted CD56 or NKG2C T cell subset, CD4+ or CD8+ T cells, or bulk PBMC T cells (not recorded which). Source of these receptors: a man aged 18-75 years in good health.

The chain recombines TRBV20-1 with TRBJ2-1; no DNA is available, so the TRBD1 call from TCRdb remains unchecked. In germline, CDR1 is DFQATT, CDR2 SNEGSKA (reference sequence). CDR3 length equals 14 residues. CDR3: CSASRQGVYNEQFF.

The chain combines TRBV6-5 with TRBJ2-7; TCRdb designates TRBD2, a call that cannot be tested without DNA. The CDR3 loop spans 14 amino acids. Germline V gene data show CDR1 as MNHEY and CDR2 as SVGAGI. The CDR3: CASSSAVGSYEQYF.

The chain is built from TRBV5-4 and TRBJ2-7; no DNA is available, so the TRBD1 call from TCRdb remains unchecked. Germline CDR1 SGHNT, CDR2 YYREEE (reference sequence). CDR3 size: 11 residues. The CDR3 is CASSGQGPQYF.

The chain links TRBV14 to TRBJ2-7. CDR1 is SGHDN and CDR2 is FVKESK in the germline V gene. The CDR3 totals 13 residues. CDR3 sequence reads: CASSRGRPYEQYF.

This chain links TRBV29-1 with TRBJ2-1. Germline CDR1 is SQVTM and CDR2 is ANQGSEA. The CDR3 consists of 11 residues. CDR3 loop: CSGDRYNEQFF.

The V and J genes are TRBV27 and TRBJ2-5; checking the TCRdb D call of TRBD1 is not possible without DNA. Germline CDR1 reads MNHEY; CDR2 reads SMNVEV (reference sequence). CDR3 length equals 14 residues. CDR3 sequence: CAIKGAIGKETQYF.

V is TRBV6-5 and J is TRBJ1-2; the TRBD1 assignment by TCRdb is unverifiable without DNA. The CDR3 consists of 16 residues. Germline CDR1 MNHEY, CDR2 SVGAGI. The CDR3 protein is CASSRRGRGEGYGYTF.

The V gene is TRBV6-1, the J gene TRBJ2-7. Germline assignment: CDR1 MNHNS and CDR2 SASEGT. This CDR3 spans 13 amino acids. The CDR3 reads CASSEISPLEQYF.

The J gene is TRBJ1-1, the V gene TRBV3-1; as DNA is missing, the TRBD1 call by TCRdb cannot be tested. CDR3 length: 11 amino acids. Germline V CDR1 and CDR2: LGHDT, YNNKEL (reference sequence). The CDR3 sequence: CASGRTTEAFF.

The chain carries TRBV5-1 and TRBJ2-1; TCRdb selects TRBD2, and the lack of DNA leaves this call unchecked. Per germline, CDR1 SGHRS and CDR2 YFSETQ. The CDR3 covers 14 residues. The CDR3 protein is CASSYGLEYNEQFF.